The rows below give T cell receptor beta chains drawn from one sample of a study of T cell repertoires in cytomegalovirus infection. Via MiXCR, TCRdb re-called the reads, giving one row per CDR3 protein. The repertoire holds more than 150,000 distinct CDR3 sequences, with approximately 19% as singletons. Sequencing input: PBMCs. All receptors derive from a human donor in good health (CMV status not recorded). Some clones in this sample may be carry-over from other donors' samples. Both conserved end residues are part of each CDR3. The size entry is marked missing in some rows and otherwise reads once, few, many or a size class.

few,TRBV5-4,CASSPPGQKTTGELFF
many,TRBV7-2,CASSFFMGTGGTYGYTF
.,TRBV19,CASSSSASGKISQYF
.,TRBV19,CASNSGQGSYGYTF
few,TRBV6-1,CASSLGQGGSYNEQFF
medium-sized,TRBV15,CATSRDPGQGPEKLFF
.,TRBV2,CASRIRTGRTPDNEQFF
.,TRBV9,CASNPGTGVSDTQYF
many,TRBV19,CASSKGGDYNEQFF
.,TRBV7-6,CASSFTPTGQVFNEQFF
many,TRBV6-5,CASSFGLAGGRYEQYF
many,TRBV7-9,CASSPPGQGANGYTF
few,TRBV5-1,CASSLPSSASYEQYF
many,TRBV7-9,CASSLESLGEKLFF
.,TRBV25-1,CASSGPGTGGFSNQPQHF
.,TRBV6-5,CASKPDSGIYNEQFF
few,TRBV20-1,CSARARGGSYEQYF
many,TRBV12-3/TRBV12-4,CASSPSGLAGDNEQFF
few,TRBV20-1,CSARDRRTNTEAFF
.,TRBV20-1,CSAREWTGGVNTEAFF
few,TRBV28,CASTPGYEQYF
many,TRBV7-2,CASSLGTGTWANVLTF
.,TRBV7-3,CASSLGTLVYNEQFF
many,TRBV11-1,CASSSGARGTDTQYF
.,TRBV6-8,CASNIGGTGGVKGTEAFF